This T cell receptor (beta chain) was retrieved from a study of lymphopenia after photon versus proton radiotherapy. On this clone itself: Its matching antigen is unknown.

V was trimmed by 4 bases and J by 6 bases, leaving 13 bases between them. Germline lookup yields CDR1 SGDLS and CDR2 YYNGEE. This CDR3 contains 14 residues. Overall study results and limits: Oligoclonal CD8+ Temra expansion after nadir drove photon patients' diversity drop. Survival link was tested only in deceased patients; proton benefit remains a possibility. Larger post-nadir TCR diversity loss correlated inversely with survival in deceased patients. Relative stability marked proton patients; photon patients lost diversity and naive cells.

TCRdb's table, derived via immunoSEQ multiplex PCR, lists solely in-frame clones and lacks some. The table lists 65,000 to 90,000 clones, approximately 90% of them singletons. The origin of this receptor is a woman aged 40 to 55 with cholangiocarcinoma. The rearrangement links TRBV9 to TRBJ1-4, with TRBD1 as a possible D gene (5 bases). Sequenced material: peripheral blood, taken from a patient treated with photon-based radiotherapy. This CDR3 is CASSSGDGDEKLFF. In DNA form, the CDR3 reads TGTGCCAGCAGCTCCGGGGACGGAGATGAAAAACTGTTTTTT.